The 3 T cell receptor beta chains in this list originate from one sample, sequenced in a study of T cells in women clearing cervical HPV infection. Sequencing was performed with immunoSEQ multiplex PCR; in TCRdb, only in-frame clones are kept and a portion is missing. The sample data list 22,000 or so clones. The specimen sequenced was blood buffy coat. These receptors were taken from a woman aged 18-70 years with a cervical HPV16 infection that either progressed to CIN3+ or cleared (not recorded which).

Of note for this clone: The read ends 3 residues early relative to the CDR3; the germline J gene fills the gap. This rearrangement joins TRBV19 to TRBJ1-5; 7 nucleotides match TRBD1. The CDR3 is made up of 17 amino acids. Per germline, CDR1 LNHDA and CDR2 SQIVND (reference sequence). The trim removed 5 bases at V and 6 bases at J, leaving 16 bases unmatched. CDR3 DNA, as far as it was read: TGTGCCAGTAGTGATACAGGGGCGGCGGGTCGGGGTCAGCCC. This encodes CASSDTGAAGRGQP. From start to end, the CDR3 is CASSDTGAAGRGQPQHF.

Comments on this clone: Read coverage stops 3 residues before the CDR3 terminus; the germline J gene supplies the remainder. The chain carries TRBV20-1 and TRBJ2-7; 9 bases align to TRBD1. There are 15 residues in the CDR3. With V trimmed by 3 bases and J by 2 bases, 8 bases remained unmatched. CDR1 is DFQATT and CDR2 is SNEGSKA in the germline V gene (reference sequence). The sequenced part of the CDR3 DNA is TGCAGTGCTAGCCACACCGGGACAGGGACCTACGAG. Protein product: CSASHTGTGTYE. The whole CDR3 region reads CSASHTGTGTYEQYF.

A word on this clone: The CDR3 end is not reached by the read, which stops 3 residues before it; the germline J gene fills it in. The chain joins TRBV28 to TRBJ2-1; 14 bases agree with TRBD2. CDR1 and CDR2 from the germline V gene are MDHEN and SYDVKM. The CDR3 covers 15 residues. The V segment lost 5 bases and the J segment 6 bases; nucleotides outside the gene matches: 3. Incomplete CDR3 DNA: TGTGCCAGCAGTGGACTAGCGGGAGGTATCAATGAG. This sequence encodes CASSGLAGGINE. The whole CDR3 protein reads CASSGLAGGINEQFF.